This T cell receptor beta chain emerged from a study of T cells in Graves' hyperthyroidism and ophthalmopathy. Whole-study findings and limits: A model using 13 V-J features told ophthalmopathy apart from stable hyperthyroidism.

TCR beta CDR3 regions were amplified from RNA. The HTBI primer set was used in a first-round RT-PCR of the TCR CDR3. TCRdb redid the calling of the multiplex PCR reads with MiXCR, one entry per CDR3 protein. The sample comprises 500,000 to 650,000 distinct CDR3 sequences, roughly 17% of which are singletons, and 17% rests with the top ten. This clonotype was detected many times. Antigen specificity is unknown. This CDR3 is built from 14 residues. The ends were cut back, 2 bases at V and 2 bases at J, with 9 bases in the middle. CDR1 and CDR2 (germline): SNHLY, FYNNEI. Sequencing was carried out using blood. V usage is TRBV2 and J usage is TRBJ1-1; D gene ambiguous. This sequence was found in a woman between 18 and 30 years old with Graves' ophthalmopathy. The CDR3 DNA is TGTGCCAGCAGTGAAAGGTCAGGTAACACTGAAGCTTTCTTT. The encoded protein is CASSERSGNTEAFF.